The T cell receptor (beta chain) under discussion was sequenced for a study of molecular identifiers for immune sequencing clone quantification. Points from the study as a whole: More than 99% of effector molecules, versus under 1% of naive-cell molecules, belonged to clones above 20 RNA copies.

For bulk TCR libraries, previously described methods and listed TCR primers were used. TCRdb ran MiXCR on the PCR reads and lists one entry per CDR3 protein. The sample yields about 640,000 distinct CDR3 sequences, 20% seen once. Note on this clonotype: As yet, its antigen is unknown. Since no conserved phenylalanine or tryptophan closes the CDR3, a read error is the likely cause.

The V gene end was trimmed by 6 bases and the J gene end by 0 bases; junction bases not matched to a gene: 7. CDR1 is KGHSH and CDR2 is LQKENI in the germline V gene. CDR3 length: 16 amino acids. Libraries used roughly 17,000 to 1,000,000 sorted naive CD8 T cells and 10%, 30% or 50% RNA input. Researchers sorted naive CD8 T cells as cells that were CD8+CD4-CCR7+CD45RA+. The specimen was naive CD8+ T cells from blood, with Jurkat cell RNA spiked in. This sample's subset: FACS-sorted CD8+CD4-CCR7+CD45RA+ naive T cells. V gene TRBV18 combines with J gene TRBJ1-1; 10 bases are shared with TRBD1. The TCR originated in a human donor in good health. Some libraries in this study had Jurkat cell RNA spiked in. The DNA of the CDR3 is TGTGCCAGCTCGCCTCGGGACAGGGGCTTGAACACTGAAGCTTTCTCT. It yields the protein CASSPRDRGLNTEAFS.